This T cell receptor beta chain was identified during a study of T-cell reconstitution after alpha-beta-depleted transplantation in children. Preparation of the TCRbeta library was carried out with unique molecular identifiers. Each CDR3 protein is one row after TCRdb ran MiXCR on the PCR reads. The sample holds some 640,000 distinct CDR3 sequences; 16% are singletons and the top ten take 0.9% to 1.2%. The V end lost 0 bases, the J end lost 0 bases, and 5 bases lay between the germline ends. Germline assignment: CDR1 MGHDK and CDR2 SYGVNS. The CDR3 is 14 amino acids. There are a few counts of this clonotype.

The chain couples TRBV25-1 to TRBJ2-5, with D hard to call. This receptor was identified in a human donor who donated a stem cell graft to a child with acute myeloid leukemia. The sample here was PBMCs from the stem cell graft donor, taken from the stem cell graft. The CDR3 sequence is CASSEYKDQETQYF. CDR3 nucleotide sequence: TGTGCCAGCAGTGAATATAAGGACCAAGAGACCCAGTACTTC.